This T cell receptor (beta chain) was profiled in a study of shared clonotypes between healthy human individuals (dated by TCRdb to the early 2020s). Describing the broader study: A couple of women and a few men aged 18 to 49 years were included in the cohort. To estimate repertoire size and how much clonotypes are shared between individuals, the study performed deep sequencing of blood TCR repertoires from roughly five healthy adults. Leukapheresis yielded between about 0.94 and 8.9 billion PBMCs per donor. Libraries were prepared and TCR repertoires were sequenced by different laboratories using diverse techniques, in order to increase sequencing depth and limit assay-specific biases.

Donors were healthy HIV-negative adults with no recently reported acute infections or vaccinations. Every donor was a Caucasian adult living in Nashville, Tennessee, USA. In the unsorted samples, 90 million to 100 million PBMCs were counted, and genomic DNA was extracted using the QIAamp DNA Blood Mini kit. Blood was obtained by leukapheresis, after which PBMCs were separated by Ficoll-Histopaque density gradient centrifugation and cryopreserved in liquid nitrogen vapor phase. According to the germline V gene, CDR1 reads SQVTM and CDR2 reads ANQGSEA. The V end loses 3 bases and the J end loses 2 bases, and a stretch of 16 bases separates them. The CDR3 contains 15 residues, cysteine and phenylalanine counted. Just the 45-base CDR3 DNA is kept, in frame starting at base 1. This clone turned up a few times. Its antigen specificity is not known. Base qualities are not recorded, but no much larger clone differs from it by a single base.

Using the deep immunoSEQ assay, multiplex PCR amplified TCR CDR3 regions from genomic DNA. Extracted genomic DNA from each cell subset was distributed evenly across all wells of several immunoSEQ 96-well plates, and each plate was treated as a replicate. For unsorted PBMC, roughly 330 ng genomic DNA, equal to 30,000 or so T cell genomes, was loaded into each replicate PCR. Ten immunoSEQ deep assay plates were used to sequence unsorted PBMC genomic DNA. Purified libraries were quantified with a Qubit 3.0 fluorometer, sized on a Bioanalyzer 2100, and re-quantified with the KAPA Library Quantification kit. Each immunoSEQ 96-well plate was sequenced on its own single-read 150-cycle Illumina NextSeq 550 flow cell. Per the original workflow: Because the immunoSEQ output held only junctional sequences and lacked quality scores, the filtering could not match the filtering applied to full-length reads. To assign V/J genes and CDR3, sequences were annotated using PyIR, a Python wrapper for IgBLAST v1.9, with IMGT germline references. Reads with weak V/J assignments (E-value above 1e-6), missing CDR3, stop codons, out-of-frame junctions, or ambiguous translated residues were removed. V3J clonotypes were defined as sequences sharing the same inferred V gene, J gene, and CDR3 amino acid sequence. Percentage overlap between repertoires was calculated by dividing the number of shared unique clonotypes by the size of the smaller repertoire. RTK rarefaction, the Chao1 estimator, and Recon v2.1 estimates of unobserved clonotypes were used to assess repertoire richness. The immuneACCESS repertoire file appears here via TCRdb, limited to in-frame rearrangements. These files lack a portion of the clones; in checked studies, under half of the deficit traces to unresolved V genes, and the cause of the others is not known. Clonal size and the V and J genes are those of that table, whereas D and trimming came from the DNA. The sample table shows around 530,000 clones, and around three quarters are seen once. The ten biggest clones cover around 13% of the sample.

General conclusions and limits of the study: Pairwise subsampling indicated that sequencing depth was expected to affect the degree of clonotype sharing among donors. The small number of donors limited the genetic and exposure-history diversity represented. Sampling was limited to blood, and TCR repertoires in tissue likely differ from TCR repertoires in blood.

The chain employs TRBV29-1 and TRBJ1-2; no D gene can be assigned with confidence. This TCR was recovered from a woman aged 40 to 50 in good health. Some clones in this sample may be carry-over from other donors' samples. Sequencing used PBMCs. The nucleotide sequence reads as follows: TGCAGCGTTGACCCCCCTTTGACCAGGAACTATGGCTACACCTTC. Its translation reads: CSVDPPLTRNYGYTF.